Listed here are 13 T cell receptor beta chains from one sample, sequenced in a study of regulatory T cells in long-lasting Graves disease. This sample's time point: newly diagnosed GD, antithyroid drugs for less than 3 months. There was RNA extracted from PBMCs, and the TCR library was made from it. Investigators prepared the TCR beta libraries by applying iRepertoire HTBI primers and Arm-PCR of CDR3 regions. Each CDR3 protein gets one entry after TCRdb re-called the multiplex PCR reads with MiXCR. The sample lists roughly 380,000 distinct CDR3 sequences, 15% to 18% occurring once. The sequenced sample was peripheral blood mononuclear cells (PBMCs), obtained at new diagnosis, from a patient treated with antithyroid drugs. The origin of the receptors is a female donor with Graves disease.

This clonotype showed up many times. The chain carries TRBV29-1 and TRBJ2-3; D is perhaps TRBD1 (6 bases). CDR3 length: 15 residues. The germline gives CDR1 SQVTM, CDR2 ANQGSEA. Trimming removed 3 bases from V and 2 bases from J, with 15 bases in between. CDR3 loop: CSVEGSWDNTDTQYF. The CDR3 DNA reads as TGCAGCGTTGAGGGTAGTTGGGACAACACAGATACGCAGTATTTT.

This clonotype was recorded many times. CDR3 DNA sequence: TGTGCCAGCAGTCAGACCGCAGGGACGAACGAGCAGTACTTC. Translated: CASSQTAGTNEQYF. V and J are TRBV5-6 and TRBJ2-7; D tentatively fits TRBD1 or TRBD2 (5 bases each). The V end lost 5 bases, the J end lost 5 bases, and 17 bases lay between the germline ends. Germline V gene data show CDR1 as SGHDT and CDR2 as YYEEEE. The CDR3 loop spans 14 amino acids.

This clonotype occurred many times. The chain employs TRBV11-2 and TRBJ2-3; a weak D match, TRBD1 (5 bases). This CDR3 has 13 residues. V lost 1 base and J 9 bases, leaving 11 bases between the germline ends. Germline CDR1 reads SGHAT; CDR2 reads FQNNGV. The CDR3 here is CASSLGVRQTQYF. The CDR3 bases are TGTGCCAGCAGCTTAGGGGTCAGACAGACGCAGTATTTT.

As to this clonotype: One base away lies a much larger clone, so this may be a sequencing read error. The J gene is TRBJ2-1, the V gene TRBV2; D gene uncertain. V gave up 5 bases and J gave up 4 bases, with 12 bases separating them. Germline loops: CDR1 SNHLY, CDR2 FYNNEI. This CDR3 has 14 residues. CDR3 region: CASSKTGGYNEQFF. CDR3 sequence (DNA): TGTGCCAGCAGTAAGACTGGCGGATACAATGAGCAGTTCTTC.

The V and J genes are TRBV24-1 and TRBJ2-1; D may be TRBD1 (5 bases). Germline V gene lookup returns CDR1 KGHDR and CDR2 SFDVKD. The CDR3 runs to 15 residues. The V and J ends lost 1 base and 8 bases respectively, with 14 bases between them. The CDR3 loop is CATSDLRQGRDEQFF. The CDR3 bases are TGTGCCACCAGTGATTTACGCCAGGGTCGCGATGAGCAGTTCTTC.

This clonotype showed up many times. Here the CDR3 DNA reads TGTGCCAGCAGAGCACCGGGACAAATCTATGGCTACACCTTC. This sequence encodes CASRAPGQIYGYTF. This chain uses TRBV7-2 with TRBJ1-2, with D perhaps TRBD1 (6 bases). The germline gives CDR1 SGHTA, CDR2 FQGNSA. V was clipped by 6 bases and J by 4 bases, with 15 bases between them. The CDR3 runs 14 residues. Filled out from reference TRBV7-2 and TRBJ1-2, the complete variable domain reads GAGVSQSPSNKVTEKGKDVELRCDPISGHTALYWYRQSLGQGLEFLIYFQGNSAPDKSGLPSDRFSAERTGGSVSTLTIQRTQQEDSAVYLCASRAPGQIYGYTFGSGTRLTVV.

Ten or more counts support this clonotype. The chain uses TRBV27 and TRBJ2-3; D assignment may be TRBD1 or TRBD2 (5 bases each). The CDR3 has 13 amino acids. Between the trimmed V and J ends, which lost 5 bases and 8 bases, there was a span of 14 bases. Germline loops: CDR1 MNHEY, CDR2 SMNVEV (reference sequence). CDR3 in amino acids: CASSPPNGGTQYF. DNA for the CDR3: TGTGCCAGCAGTCCCCCGAATGGGGGTACGCAGTATTTT.

The chain recombines TRBV4-3 with TRBJ1-1; possible D gene TRBD1, 5 bases. Germline V lookup: CDR1 LGHNA, CDR2 YSLEER. Trimming left V 0 bases short and J 0 bases short, with 14 bases between. The CDR3 length is 17 residues. The DNA of the CDR3 is TGCGCCAGCAGCCAAGACCGGGAGATGACAGTGAACACTGAAGCTTTCTTT. Translating gives CASSQDREMTVNTEAFF.

Ten or more counts support this clonotype. The gene calls are TRBV24-1 and TRBJ1-5, with 7 bases lining up with TRBD1. Germline values: CDR1 KGHDR, CDR2 SFDVKD. V dropped 4 bases and J dropped 3; count of bases not matched to a gene: 11. The CDR3 is 17 amino acids. CDR3 residues: CATSDPGGVLTNQPQHF. The CDR3 bases are TGTGCCACCAGTGACCCAGGGGGAGTCCTAACCAATCAGCCCCAGCATTTT.

This chain connects TRBV6-1 to TRBJ1-5; D unresolved. V was trimmed by 10 bases and J by 4 bases, leaving 11 bases between them. Germline CDR1 is MNHNS and CDR2 is SASEGT. This CDR3 spans 12 amino acids. The CDR3 is CATGPGNQPQHF. The DNA of the CDR3 is TGTGCCACCGGCCCCGGGAATCAGCCCCAGCATTTT.

This clonotype has a count of ten or more. This chain links TRBV7-9 with TRBJ1-1, with D uncertain. Germline V gene sequence: CDR1 SEHNR, CDR2 FQNEAQ (reference sequence). There are 14 residues in the CDR3. V shed 4 bases and J shed 0 bases, with 9 bases lying between them. CDR3 DNA: TGTGCCAGCAGCTCCTCCCCATTGAACACTGAAGCTTTCTTT. Translating gives CASSSSPLNTEAFF. The full variable domain, completed using reference TRBV7-9 and TRBJ1-1, is DTGVSQNPRHKITKRGQNVTFRCDPISEHNRLYWYRQTLGQGPEFLTYFQNEAQLEKSRLLSDRFSAERPKGSFSTLEIQRTEQGDSAMYLCASSSSPLNTEAFFGQGTRLTVV.

Ten or more counts support this clonotype. The chain has TRBV11-2 and TRBJ1-4; perhaps TRBD1 as D (5 bases). Trimming removed 5 bases at V and 0 bases at J, with 13 bases between. The CDR3 is made up of 16 amino acids. Germline V gene lookup returns CDR1 SGHAT and CDR2 FQNNGV. The CDR3 nucleotides are TGTGCCAGCAGCCCGGGGACGTTTGCAACTAATGAAAAACTGTTTTTT. Its protein product is CASSPGTFATNEKLFF.

This clonotype was detected many times. V and J are TRBV13 and TRBJ2-2, with 7 positions matching TRBD2. The ends lost 6 bases at V and 4 bases at J; junction bases unmatched: 2. Germline CDR1 PRHDT, CDR2 FYEKMQ (reference sequence). This CDR3 contains 13 residues. This chain's CDR3 is CASSGEGTGELFF. The CDR3 DNA sequence: TGTGCCAGCAGTGGGGAGGGCACCGGGGAGCTGTTTTTT.